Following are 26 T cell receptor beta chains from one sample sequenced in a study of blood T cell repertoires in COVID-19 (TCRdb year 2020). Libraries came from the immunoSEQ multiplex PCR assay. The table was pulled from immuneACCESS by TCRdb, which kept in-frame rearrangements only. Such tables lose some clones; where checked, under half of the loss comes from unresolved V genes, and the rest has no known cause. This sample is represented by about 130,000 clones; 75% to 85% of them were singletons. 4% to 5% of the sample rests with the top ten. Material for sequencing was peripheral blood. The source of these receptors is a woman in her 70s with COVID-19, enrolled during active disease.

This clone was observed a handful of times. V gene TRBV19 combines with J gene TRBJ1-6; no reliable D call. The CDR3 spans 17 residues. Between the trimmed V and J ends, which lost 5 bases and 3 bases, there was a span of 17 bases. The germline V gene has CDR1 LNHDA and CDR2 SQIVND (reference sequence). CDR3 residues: CASSAYHRELYNSPLHF. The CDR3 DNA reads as TGTGCCAGTAGTGCGTACCACAGAGAACTCTATAATTCACCCCTCCACTTT.

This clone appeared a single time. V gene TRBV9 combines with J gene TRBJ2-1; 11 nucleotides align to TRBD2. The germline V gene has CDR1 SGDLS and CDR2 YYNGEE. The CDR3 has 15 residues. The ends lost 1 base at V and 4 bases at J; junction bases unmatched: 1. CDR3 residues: CASSVLAGGYNEQFF. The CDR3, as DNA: TGTGCCAGCAGCGTACTAGCGGGGGGTTACAATGAGCAGTTCTTC. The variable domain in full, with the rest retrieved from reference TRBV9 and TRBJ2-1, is DSGVTQTPKHLITATGQRVTLRCSPRSGDLSVYWYQQSLDQGLQFLIQYYNGEERAKGNILERFSAQQFPDLHSELNLSSLELGDSALYFCASSVLAGGYNEQFFGPGTRLTVL.

The CDR3 protein is CASSRPTGITYGYTF. The CDR3 coding sequence is TGTGCCAGCAGTCGCCCGACAGGGATCACCTATGGCTACACCTTC. The genes are TRBV5-8 and TRBJ1-2, with TRBD1 identical over 7 bases. Germline V gene sequence: CDR1 SGHTS, CDR2 YDEGEE. Trimming at V came to 5 bases and at J to 4 bases, leaving 11 bases not matched to a gene. The CDR3 sequence is 15 residues long. Drawing the rest from reference TRBV5-8 and TRBJ1-2, the complete variable domain is EAGVTQSPTHLIKTRGQQATLRCSPISGHTSVYWYQQALGLGLQFLLWYDEGEERNRGNFPPRFSGRQFPNYSSELNVNALELEDSALYLCASSRPTGITYGYTFGSGTRLTVV.

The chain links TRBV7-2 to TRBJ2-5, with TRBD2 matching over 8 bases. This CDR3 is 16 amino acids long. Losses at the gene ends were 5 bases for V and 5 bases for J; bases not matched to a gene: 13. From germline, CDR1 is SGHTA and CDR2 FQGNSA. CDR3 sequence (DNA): TGTGCCAGCAGCCGTAAAGCCGGACTAGCCCACGAGACCCAGTACTTC. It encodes CASSRKAGLAHETQYF.

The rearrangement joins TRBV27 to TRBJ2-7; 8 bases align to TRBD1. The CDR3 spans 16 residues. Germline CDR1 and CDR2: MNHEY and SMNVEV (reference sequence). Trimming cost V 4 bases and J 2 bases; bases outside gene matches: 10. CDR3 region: CASSSRTGKGTYEQYF. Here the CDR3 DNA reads TGTGCCAGCAGTTCTCGGACAGGGAAAGGGACCTACGAGCAGTACTTC.

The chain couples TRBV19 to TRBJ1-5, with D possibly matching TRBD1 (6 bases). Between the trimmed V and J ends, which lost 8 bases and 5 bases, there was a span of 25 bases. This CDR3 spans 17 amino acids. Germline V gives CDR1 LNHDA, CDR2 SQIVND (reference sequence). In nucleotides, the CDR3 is TGTGCCAGTCGCATGAACCGGGGGGCGGTAGCGGATCAGCCCCAGCATTTT. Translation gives CASRMNRGAVADQPQHF.

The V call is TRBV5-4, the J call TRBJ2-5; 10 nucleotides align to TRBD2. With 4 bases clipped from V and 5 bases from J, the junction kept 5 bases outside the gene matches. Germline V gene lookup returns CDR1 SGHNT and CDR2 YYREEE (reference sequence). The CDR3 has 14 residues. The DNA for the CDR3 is TGTGCCAGCAGCCGGACTAGCGGTGGGGAGACCCAGTACTTC. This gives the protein CASSRTSGGETQYF.

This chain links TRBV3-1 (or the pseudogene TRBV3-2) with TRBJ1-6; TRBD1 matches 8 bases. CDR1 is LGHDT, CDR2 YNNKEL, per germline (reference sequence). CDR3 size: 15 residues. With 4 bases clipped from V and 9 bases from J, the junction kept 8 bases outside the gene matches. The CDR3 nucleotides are TGTGCCAGCAGCCTAGGACAGGGCGATGGTTCACCCCTCCACTTT. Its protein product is CASSLGQGDGSPLHF.

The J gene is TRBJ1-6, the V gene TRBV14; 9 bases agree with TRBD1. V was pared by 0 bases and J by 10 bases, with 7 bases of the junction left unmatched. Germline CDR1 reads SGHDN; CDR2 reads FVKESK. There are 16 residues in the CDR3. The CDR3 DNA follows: TGTGCCAGCAGCCAAGATTTTGACAGGGGGTACTCACCCCTCCACTTT. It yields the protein CASSQDFDRGYSPLHF. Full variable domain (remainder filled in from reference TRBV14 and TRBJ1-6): EAGVTQFPSHSVIEKGQTVTLRCDPISGHDNLYWYRRVMGKEIKFLLHFVKESKQDESGMPNNRFLAERTGGTYSTLKVQPAELEDSGVYFCASSQDFDRGYSPLHFGNGTRLTVT.

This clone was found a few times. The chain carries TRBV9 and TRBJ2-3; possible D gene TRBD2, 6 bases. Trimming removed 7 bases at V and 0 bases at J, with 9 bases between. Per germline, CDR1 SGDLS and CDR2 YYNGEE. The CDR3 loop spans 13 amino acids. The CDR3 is CASGSGSTDTQYF. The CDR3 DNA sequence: TGTGCCAGCGGCAGCGGGAGCACAGATACGCAGTATTTT.

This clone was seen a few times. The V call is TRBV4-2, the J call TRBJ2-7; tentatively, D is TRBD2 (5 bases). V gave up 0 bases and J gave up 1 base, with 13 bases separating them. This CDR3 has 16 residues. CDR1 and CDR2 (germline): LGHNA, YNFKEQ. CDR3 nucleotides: TGTGCCAGCAGCCAAGATAGCGACATAGGATCCTACGAGCAGTACTTC. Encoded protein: CASSQDSDIGSYEQYF.

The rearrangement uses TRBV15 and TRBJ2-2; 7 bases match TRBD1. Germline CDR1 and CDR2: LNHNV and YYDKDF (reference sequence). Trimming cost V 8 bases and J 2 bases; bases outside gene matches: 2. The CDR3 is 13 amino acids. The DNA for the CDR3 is TGTGCCACCGGGACAGTCAACACCGGGGAGCTGTTTTTT. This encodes CATGTVNTGELFF.

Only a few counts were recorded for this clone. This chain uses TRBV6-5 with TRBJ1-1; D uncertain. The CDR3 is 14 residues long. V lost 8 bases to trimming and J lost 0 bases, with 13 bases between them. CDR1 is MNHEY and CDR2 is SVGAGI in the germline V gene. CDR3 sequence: CASLLGSMNTEAFF. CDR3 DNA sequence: TGTGCCAGCCTGCTGGGTAGCATGAACACTGAAGCTTTCTTT.

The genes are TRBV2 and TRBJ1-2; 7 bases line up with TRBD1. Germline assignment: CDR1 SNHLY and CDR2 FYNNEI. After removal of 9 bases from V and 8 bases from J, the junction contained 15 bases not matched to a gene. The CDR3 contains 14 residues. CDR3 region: CASKYRGEVGGYTF. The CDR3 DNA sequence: TGTGCCAGTAAATACAGGGGAGAAGTGGGCGGCTACACCTTC.

Here the CDR3 reads CASSSGQYGYTF. The CDR3 DNA follows: TGTGCCAGCAGCTCGGGACAGTATGGCTACACCTTC. The chain carries TRBV7-9 and TRBJ1-2; 7 positions match TRBD1. Germline trimming cut 4 bases from V and 5 bases from J; bases unmatched to any gene: 1. Germline V CDR1 and CDR2: SEHNR, FQNEAQ (reference sequence). This CDR3 has 12 residues. Full variable domain (remainder filled in from reference TRBV7-9 and TRBJ1-2): DTGVSQNPRHKITKRGQNVTFRCDPISEHNRLYWYRQTLGQGPEFLTYFQNEAQLEKSRLLSDRFSAERPKGSFSTLEIQRTEQGDSAMYLCASSSGQYGYTFGSGTRLTVV.

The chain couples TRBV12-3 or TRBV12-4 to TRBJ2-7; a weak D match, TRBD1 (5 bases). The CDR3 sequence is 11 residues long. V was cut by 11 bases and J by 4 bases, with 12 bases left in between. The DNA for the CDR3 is TGTGCCTCAGGGTTCGGTTACGAGCAGTACTTC. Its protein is CASGFGYEQYF.

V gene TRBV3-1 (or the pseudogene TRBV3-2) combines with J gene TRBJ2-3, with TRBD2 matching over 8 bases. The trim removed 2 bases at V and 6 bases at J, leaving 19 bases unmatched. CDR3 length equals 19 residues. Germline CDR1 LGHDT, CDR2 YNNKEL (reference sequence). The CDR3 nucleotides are TGTGCCAGCAGCCAAATGATCCCAACTGTAGCGGGGCCTCGGGATACGCAGTATTTT. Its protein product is CASSQMIPTVAGPRDTQYF.

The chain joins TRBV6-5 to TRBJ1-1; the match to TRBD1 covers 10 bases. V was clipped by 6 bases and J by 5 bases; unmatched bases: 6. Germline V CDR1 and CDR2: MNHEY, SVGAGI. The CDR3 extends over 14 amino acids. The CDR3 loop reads CASSRTGGRTEAFF. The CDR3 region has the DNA TGTGCCAGCAGCCGGACAGGGGGTCGAACTGAAGCTTTCTTT.

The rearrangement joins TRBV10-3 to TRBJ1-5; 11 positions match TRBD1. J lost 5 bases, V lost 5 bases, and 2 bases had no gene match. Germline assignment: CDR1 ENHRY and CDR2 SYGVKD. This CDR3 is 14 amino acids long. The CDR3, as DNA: TGTGCCATCAGTCCGGGACAGGGGGATCAGCCCCAGCATTTT. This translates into CAISPGQGDQPQHF.

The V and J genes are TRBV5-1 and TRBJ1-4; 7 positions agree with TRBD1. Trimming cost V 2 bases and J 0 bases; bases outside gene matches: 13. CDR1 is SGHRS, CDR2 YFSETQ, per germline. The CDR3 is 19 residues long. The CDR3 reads CASSLGFGTGAATNEKLFF. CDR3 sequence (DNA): TGCGCCAGCAGCTTAGGCTTTGGAACAGGGGCGGCAACTAATGAAAAACTGTTTTTT.

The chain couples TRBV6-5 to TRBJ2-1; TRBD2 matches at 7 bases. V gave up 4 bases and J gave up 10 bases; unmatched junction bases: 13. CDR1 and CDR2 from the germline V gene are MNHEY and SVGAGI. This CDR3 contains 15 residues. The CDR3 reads CASSSTGTISGEQFF. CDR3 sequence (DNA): TGTGCCAGCAGTTCCACCGGGACTATATCTGGGGAGCAGTTCTTC.

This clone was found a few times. The CDR3 protein is CASSERTGAHNEQFF. The CDR3 DNA follows: TGTGCCAGCAGTGAAAGGACAGGGGCCCACAATGAGCAGTTCTTC. The chain recombines TRBV6-4 with TRBJ2-1; 9 nucleotides align to TRBD1. The length of the CDR3 is 15 residues. CDR1 and CDR2 from the germline V gene are MRHNA and SNTAGT. V was clipped by 3 bases and J by 5 bases; unmatched bases: 5.

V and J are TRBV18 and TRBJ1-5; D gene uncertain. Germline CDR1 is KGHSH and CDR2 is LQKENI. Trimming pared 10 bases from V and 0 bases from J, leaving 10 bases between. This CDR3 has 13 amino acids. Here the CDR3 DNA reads TGTGCCACCCAGGTCGGTAGCAATCAGCCCCAGCATTTT. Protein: CATQVGSNQPQHF.

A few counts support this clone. The CDR3 sequence is CASSLDGGGANEQYF. Here the CDR3 DNA reads TGTGCCAGCAGCTTGGACGGCGGGGGGGCCAACGAGCAGTACTTC. This chain joins TRBV5-4 and TRBJ2-7; 9 bases agree with TRBD2. With 0 bases clipped from V and 5 bases from J, the junction kept 6 bases outside the gene matches. The germline V gene has CDR1 SGHNT and CDR2 YYREEE (reference sequence). The CDR3 loop spans 15 amino acids.

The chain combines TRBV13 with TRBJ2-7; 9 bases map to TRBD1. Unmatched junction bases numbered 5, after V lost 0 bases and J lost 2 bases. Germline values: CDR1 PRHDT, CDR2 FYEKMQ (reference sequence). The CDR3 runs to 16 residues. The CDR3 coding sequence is TGTGCCAGCAGCTTAGGTCGCAGGACAGGGGCCTACGAGCAGTACTTC. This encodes CASSLGRRTGAYEQYF.

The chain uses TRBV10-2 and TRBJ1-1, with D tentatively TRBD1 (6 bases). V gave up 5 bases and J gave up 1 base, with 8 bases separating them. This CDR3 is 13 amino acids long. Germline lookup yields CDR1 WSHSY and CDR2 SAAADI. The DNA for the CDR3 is TGCGCCAGCAGTCAACAGGGGAACACTGAAGCTTTCTTT. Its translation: CASSQQGNTEAFF.